This entry describes one T cell receptor beta chain. As yet, its antigen is unknown. The junction and the germline gene differ at one end; a read error may be behind it. This CDR3 is built from 15 residues. The germline V gene encodes CDR1 LNHNV and CDR2 YYDKDF (reference sequence). The assay was immunoSEQ multiplex PCR, and TCRdb's table has in-frame clones only and misses some. The data hold some 2,100,000 clones, with just over 90% observed a single time. The sample originates from a study of shared clonotypes between healthy human individuals. Naivety among CD8 cells was defined by CD45RO negativity and positive CCR7 selection, thereby excluding terminally differentiated effector memory CD45RA+ cells. Overall study findings and caveats: A limitation of the genetic and exposure-history diversity represented arose from few donors.

This clonotype originated in a man younger than 35 in good health. Some clones in this sample may be carry-over from other donors' samples. The V and J genes are TRBV15 and TRBJ2-2; 8 positions agree with TRBD1. The sequenced sample consisted of naive CD8+ T cells from PBMCs. The CDR3: CATSTRQGNAGELFF. CDR3 nucleotide sequence: TGTGCCACCAGCACGCGACAGGGGAACGCCGGGGAGCTGTTTTTT.